The 16 T cell receptor beta chains given below trace back to one sample, sequenced in a study of T cell repertoires in cytomegalovirus infection. TCRdb fed the reads into MiXCR, producing one record per CDR3 protein. The table includes 300,000 to 400,000 distinct CDR3 sequences, 25% to 30% detected once. These receptors' antigens are unknown. The input for sequencing was cultured PBMCs, taken from culture after CMV antigen stimulation. The receptor source for this set is a human donor in good health (CMV status not recorded). Some clones in this sample may be carry-over from other donors' samples.

The V and J genes are TRBV27 and TRBJ2-1; 11 nucleotides align to TRBD2. J gave up 13 bases and V 6 bases, and 8 bases lay outside the gene matches. The CDR3 has 13 amino acids. Germline V gene lookup returns CDR1 MNHEY and CDR2 SMNVEV (reference sequence). CDR3 sequence reads: CASRMGLAGGQFF. The CDR3 DNA follows: TGTGCCAGCAGGATGGGGCTAGCGGGAGGACAGTTCTTC.

The gene calls are TRBV9 and TRBJ2-1, with TRBD2 identical over 10 bases. This CDR3 region has 16 residues. Per germline, CDR1 SGDLS and CDR2 YYNGEE. The J segment lost 8 bases and the V segment lost 0 bases, leaving 8 bases of the junction unmatched. In DNA form, the CDR3 reads TGTGCCAGCAGCGTAGCGGCTAGCGGGAGAATACATGAGCAGTTCTTC. This translates into CASSVAASGRIHEQFF.

This clonotype was counted between two and nine times. This chain connects TRBV27 to TRBJ1-2, with a weak D call TRBD1 (6 bases). The V and J ends lost 10 bases and 4 bases respectively, with 13 bases between them. This CDR3 has 12 amino acids. CDR1 is MNHEY and CDR2 is SMNVEV in the germline V gene (reference sequence). The CDR3 reads CATRGPGYGYTF. CDR3 coding DNA: TGTGCCACTCGGGGGCCGGGCTATGGCTACACCTTC.

This clonotype has a handful of counts. The J gene is TRBJ2-7, the V gene TRBV11-2; D unresolved. V gave up 8 bases and J gave up 2 bases, with 10 bases separating them. This CDR3 contains 12 residues. Per germline, CDR1 SGHAT and CDR2 FQNNGV. CDR3 amino acids: CASGGATYEQYF. CDR3 in DNA: TGTGCCAGCGGCGGCGCTACCTACGAGCAGTACTTC.

This clonotype was seen a few times. The genes are TRBV6-2 or TRBV6-3 and TRBJ1-2; 7 positions match TRBD1. CDR3 length: 14 amino acids. V gave up 5 bases and J gave up 4 bases; unmatched junction bases: 7. Germline V CDR1 and CDR2: MNHEY, SVGEGT. The CDR3 reads CASSRDRNSYGYTF. CDR3 nucleotides: TGTGCCAGCAGTAGGGACAGAAACTCCTATGGCTACACCTTC.

This clonotype was counted only a few times. The V call is TRBV7-2, the J call TRBJ2-2; D not resolved. The germline V and J ends were trimmed by 6 bases and 0 bases, with 11 bases remaining between them. CDR1 and CDR2 (germline): SGHTA, FQGNSA. CDR3 length: 15 residues. The CDR3 nucleotides are TGTGCCAGCAGAAGCCAAAGGACGAACACCGGGGAGCTGTTTTTT. It yields the protein CASRSQRTNTGELFF.

This clonotype showed up many times. This chain uses TRBV5-6 with TRBJ1-3; D unresolved. The CDR3 contains 15 residues. V lost 0 bases and J 0 bases, leaving 7 bases between the germline ends. Germline V gene data show CDR1 as SGHDT and CDR2 as YYEEEE. The CDR3 DNA reads as TGTGCCAGCAGCTTGGGGCAGAGCTCTGGAAACACCATATATTTT. Its translation is CASSLGQSSGNTIYF.

This chain uses TRBV12-3 or TRBV12-4 with TRBJ1-2, with D possibly matching TRBD1 (5 bases). The V end was cut by 8 bases, the J end by 6 bases, with 22 bases between. The CDR3 covers 15 residues. The CDR3: CASSVVRARLDGYTF. In DNA, the CDR3 is TGTGCCAGCTCTGTCGTCAGGGCTCGGTTGGATGGCTACACCTTC.

The chain employs TRBV6-5 and TRBJ1-5, with D unclear. Germline-derived CDR1 and CDR2 are MNHEY and SVGAGI. Between the trimmed V and J ends, which lost 5 bases and 0 bases, there was a span of 8 bases. The CDR3 extends over 14 amino acids. CDR3 region: CASSPANSNQPQHF. Here the CDR3 DNA reads TGTGCCAGCAGTCCAGCAAATAGCAATCAGCCCCAGCATTTT.

This clonotype has more than one count but fewer than ten. The chain couples TRBV7-9 to TRBJ2-4; TRBD2 is a possible D gene (5 bases). The CDR3 spans 14 residues. Germline CDR1 and CDR2: SEHNR and FQNEAQ (reference sequence). Trimming shortened V by 3 bases and J by 6 bases, and 12 bases separated the two germline ends. Written as DNA, the CDR3 is TGTGCCAGCAGCTTGGGAGAAGTAGTAAACATTCAGTACTTC. It codes for CASSLGEVVNIQYF.

CDR3 protein: CASSPGTSGFSVRKNEQFF. CDR3 DNA: TGTGCCAGTAGCCCTGGGACTAGCGGTTTCTCGGTTCGAAAGAATGAGCAGTTCTTC. The chain uses TRBV19 and TRBJ2-1; 11 positions agree with TRBD2. This CDR3 comprises 19 residues. CDR1 is LNHDA and CDR2 is SQIVND in the germline V gene (reference sequence). Trimming took 6 bases from V and 7 from J; bases not matched to a gene: 20.

CDR3 DNA sequence: TGTGCCAGCAGTTACTCGGGATTGAACGAGCAGTACTTC. Its protein product is CASSYSGLNEQYF. The rearrangement joins TRBV6-5 to TRBJ2-7; no clear D. The V end lost 0 bases, the J end lost 5 bases, and 8 bases lay between the germline ends. The CDR3 spans 13 residues. Germline CDR1 MNHEY, CDR2 SVGAGI.

This clonotype was detected only a few times. The chain uses TRBV19 and TRBJ2-3, with 7 bases aligning to TRBD2. CDR1 and CDR2 from the germline V gene are LNHDA and SQIVND (reference sequence). The CDR3 loop spans 13 amino acids. Unmatched junction bases numbered 4, after V lost 4 bases and J lost 6 bases. The CDR3 DNA is TGTGCCAGTAGTAGCGGGGGTAAGGATACGCAGTATTTT. Amino acid sequence: CASSSGGKDTQYF.

V usage is TRBV28 and J usage is TRBJ2-7; possibly TRBD2 for D (5 bases). With 4 bases removed from V and 5 bases from J, the gap between germline ends came to 9 bases. CDR1 is MDHEN, CDR2 SYDVKM, per germline. This CDR3 is 12 amino acids long. CDR3 sequence reads: CASSSLGDEQYF. The CDR3 DNA sequence: TGTGCCAGCAGTTCCCTCGGGGACGAGCAGTACTTC. The variable domain in full, with the rest retrieved from reference TRBV28 and TRBJ2-7, is DVKVTQSSRYLVKRTGEKVFLECVQDMDHENMFWYRQDPGLGLRLIYFSYDVKMKEKGDIPEGYSVSREKKERFSLILESASTNQTSMYLCASSSLGDEQYFGPGTRLTVT.

The chain has TRBV12-3 or TRBV12-4 and TRBJ1-4; 11 bases align to TRBD1. V shed 6 bases and J 7 bases; nucleotides not matched to a gene: 7. The CDR3 loop spans 15 amino acids. The CDR3 nucleotides read TGTGCCAGCAGCCTTCGGACAGGGGGCCGTGAAAAACTGTTTTTT. Amino acids: CASSLRTGGREKLFF.

This clonotype came up a few times. V gene TRBV7-8 combines with J gene TRBJ2-7; D may match TRBD1 or TRBD2 (6 bases each). This CDR3 comprises 17 residues. The V end was cut by 0 bases, the J end by 0 bases, with 15 bases between. Germline CDR1 and CDR2: SGHVS and FQNEAQ. The CDR3 region has the DNA TGTGCCAGCAGCTTAGCCCCATCGGGGGCCAGCTCCTACGAGCAGTACTTC. It yields the protein CASSLAPSGASSYEQYF. Full variable domain (outside the CDR3, taken from reference TRBV7-8 and TRBJ2-7): GAGVSQSPRYKVAKRGQDVALRCDPISGHVSLFWYQQALGQGPEFLTYFQNEAQLDKSGLPSDRFFAERPEGSVSTLKIQRTQQEDSAVYLCASSLAPSGASSYEQYFGPGTRLTVT.